This T cell receptor beta chain was recovered during a study of shared T cell receptors in the human thymus. Method: immunoSEQ multiplex PCR; TCRdb's copy keeps in-frame clones and lacks some. The table shows about 660,000 clones, with over 75% occurring only once. The V segment lost 0 bases and the J segment 2 bases; nucleotides outside the gene matches: 8. The germline V gene encodes CDR1 LGHNA and CDR2 YSLEER. The CDR3 has 19 amino acids. This same sample was also part of a study on human thymus T cells. As reported in that work: Related research described strongly overlapping thymic repertoires in unrelated people.

This receptor was obtained from a boy under two years old with a congenital heart defect. Sequencing was done on a sample of thymocytes. The chain carries TRBV4-3 and TRBJ2-6, with TRBD2 identical over 9 bases. This CDR3 is CASSQDPAGGGPGANVLTF. CDR3 coding DNA: TGCGCCAGCAGCCAAGATCCCGCGGGAGGGGGGCCTGGGGCCAACGTCCTGACTTTC.